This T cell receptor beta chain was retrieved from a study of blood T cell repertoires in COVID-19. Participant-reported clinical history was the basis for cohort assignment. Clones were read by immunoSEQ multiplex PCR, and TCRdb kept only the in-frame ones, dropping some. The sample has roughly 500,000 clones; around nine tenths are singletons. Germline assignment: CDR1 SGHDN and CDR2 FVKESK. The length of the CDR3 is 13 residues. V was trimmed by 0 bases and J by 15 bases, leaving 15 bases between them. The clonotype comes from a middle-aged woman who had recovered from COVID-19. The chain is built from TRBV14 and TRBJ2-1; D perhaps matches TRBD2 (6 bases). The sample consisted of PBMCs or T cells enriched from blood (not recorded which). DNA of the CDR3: TGTGCCAGCAGCCAAGAGGGAGGCCGGTGGAGGTTCTTC. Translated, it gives CASSQEGGRWRFF.